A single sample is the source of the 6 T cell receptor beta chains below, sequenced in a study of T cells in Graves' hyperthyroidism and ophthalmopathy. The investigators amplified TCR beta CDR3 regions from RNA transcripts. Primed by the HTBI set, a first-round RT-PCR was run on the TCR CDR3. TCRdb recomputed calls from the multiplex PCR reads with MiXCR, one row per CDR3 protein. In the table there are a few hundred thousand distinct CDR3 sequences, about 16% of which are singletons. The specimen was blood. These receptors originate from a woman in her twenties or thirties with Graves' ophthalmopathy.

In DNA, the CDR3 is TGTGCCAGCACCTCGGGGTTTGAAGCTTTCTTT. Amino acid sequence: CASTSGFEAFF. The chain carries TRBV12-3 or TRBV12-4 and TRBJ1-1, with D unclear. The CDR3 has 11 residues. With 7 bases removed from V and 7 bases from J, the gap between germline ends came to 10 bases.

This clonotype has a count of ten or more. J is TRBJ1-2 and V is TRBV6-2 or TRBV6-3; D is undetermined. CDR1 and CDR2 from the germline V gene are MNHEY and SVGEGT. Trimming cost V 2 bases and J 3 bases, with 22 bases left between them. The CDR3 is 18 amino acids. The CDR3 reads CASSYENFKDARDYGYTF. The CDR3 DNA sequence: TGTGCCAGCAGTTACGAAAATTTCAAGGATGCGAGGGACTATGGCTACACCTTC.

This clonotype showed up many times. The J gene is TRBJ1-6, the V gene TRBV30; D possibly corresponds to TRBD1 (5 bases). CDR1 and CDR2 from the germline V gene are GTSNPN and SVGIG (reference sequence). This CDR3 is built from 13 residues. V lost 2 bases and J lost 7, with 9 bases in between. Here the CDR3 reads CAWSNSGNSPLHF. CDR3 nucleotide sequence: TGTGCCTGGAGTAATTCAGGGAATTCACCCCTCCACTTT.

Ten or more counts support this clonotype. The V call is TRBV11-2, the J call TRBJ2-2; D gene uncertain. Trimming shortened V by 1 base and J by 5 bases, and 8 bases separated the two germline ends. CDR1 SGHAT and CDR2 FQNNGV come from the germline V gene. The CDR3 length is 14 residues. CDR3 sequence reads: CASSLVGTTGELFF. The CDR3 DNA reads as TGTGCCAGCAGCTTAGTAGGCACTACCGGGGAGCTGTTTTTT.

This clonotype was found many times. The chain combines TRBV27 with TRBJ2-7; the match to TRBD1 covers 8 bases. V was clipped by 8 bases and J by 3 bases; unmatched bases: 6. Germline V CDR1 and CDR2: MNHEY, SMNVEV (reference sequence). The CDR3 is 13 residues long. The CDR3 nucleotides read TGTGCCAGCCGTACAGGGGGTCTCTACGAGCAGTACTTC. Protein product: CASRTGGLYEQYF.

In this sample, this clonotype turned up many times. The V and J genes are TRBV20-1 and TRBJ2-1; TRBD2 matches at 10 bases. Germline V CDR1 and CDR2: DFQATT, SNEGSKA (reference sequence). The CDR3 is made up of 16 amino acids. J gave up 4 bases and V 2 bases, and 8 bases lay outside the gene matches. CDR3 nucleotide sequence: TGCAGTGCTAGACAAATAACTAGCGGGAAGTACAATGAGCAGTTCTTC. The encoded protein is CSARQITSGKYNEQFF.